This TCR beta chain originates from a study of OX40 agonist ivuxolimab in advanced cancers. TCRdb's copy holds only in-frame clones and misses some; the assay was immunoSEQ multiplex PCR. The table shows more than 60,000 clones, with about 86% occurring only once. The origin of this receptor is an adult with an advanced solid tumor such as melanoma, head and neck, liver or kidney cancer. The sample consisted of CD4+ or CD8+ T cells sorted from blood, taken in a trial of the OX40 agonist ivuxolimab.

The CDR3 spells CASSKVGKQGVRRETQYF. The DNA for the CDR3 is TGTGCCAGCAGCAAAGTAGGAAAGCAGGGGGTAAGGAGAGAGACCCAGTACTTC. The gene calls are TRBV21-1 and TRBJ2-5; TRBD1 reflects the table's D call only, with no check against the DNA. TRBV21-1 is reported as a pseudogene. There are 18 residues in the CDR3.